These 25 T cell receptor beta chains were all obtained from the same sample, sequenced in a study of cytomegalovirus exposure and HLA in healthy donors. Both 60 Vbeta primers and 13 Jbeta primers went into the PCR. Sequencing was performed with immunoSEQ multiplex PCR; in TCRdb, only in-frame clones are kept and a portion is missing. In total, the table holds about 140,000 clones. Sequencing used PBMCs. The receptors stem from a man between 40 and 49 years old in good health and CMV-seronegative.

This chain joins TRBV11-3 and TRBJ2-7, with no clear D. This CDR3 has 14 residues. The ends were cut back, 5 bases at V and 1 base at J, with 12 bases in the middle. Germline CDR1 SGHNT, CDR2 YENEEA. This CDR3 is CASSPRLESYEQYF. In DNA, the CDR3 is TGTGCCAGCAGCCCTAGGCTAGAGTCCTACGAGCAGTACTTC. The whole variable domain, filled in from reference TRBV11-3 and TRBJ2-7, reads EAGVVQSPRYKIIEKKQPVAFWCNPISGHNTLYWYLQNLGQGPELLIRYENEEAVDDSQLPKDRFSAERLKGVDSTLKIQPAELGDSAVYLCASSPRLESYEQYFGPGTRLTVT.

CDR3 loop: CASRAGSGYGYTF. The CDR3 DNA reads TGTGCCAGCAGGGCAGGGTCTGGCTATGGCTACACCTTC. The J gene is TRBJ1-2, the V gene TRBV28, with a tentative D call TRBD1 (5 bases). Trimming removed 6 bases at V and 4 bases at J, with 12 bases between. The germline V gene encodes CDR1 MDHEN and CDR2 SYDVKM. The CDR3 consists of 13 residues.

The chain employs TRBV6-1 and TRBJ2-2, with TRBD2 identical over 8 bases. Germline CDR1 reads MNHNS; CDR2 reads SASEGT. The V gene end was trimmed by 4 bases and the J gene end by 1 base; junction bases not matched to a gene: 14. The CDR3 covers 19 residues. This CDR3 is CASSGRGVRLAENTGELFF. The CDR3 coding sequence is TGTGCCAGCAGTGGGCGGGGGGTACGTTTGGCGGAGAACACCGGGGAGCTGTTTTTT.

This chain joins TRBV6-5 and TRBJ1-2; D unresolved. Germline CDR1 and CDR2: MNHEY and SVGAGI. V shed 2 bases and J shed 4 bases, with 8 bases lying between them. This CDR3 comprises 13 residues. In DNA form, the CDR3 reads TGTGCCAGCAGTTACGGCCAGGCCTATGGCTACACCTTC. Residues: CASSYGQAYGYTF.

The V gene is TRBV5-6, the J gene TRBJ1-2; 12 nucleotides align to TRBD1. From germline, CDR1 is SGHDT and CDR2 YYEEEE. The CDR3 consists of 17 residues. V lost 5 bases and J lost 5; bases outside the gene matches: 13. CDR3 in amino acids: CASRWDRDRGRHYGYTF. The CDR3 DNA is TGTGCCAGCAGATGGGACCGGGACAGGGGGCGTCATTATGGCTACACCTTC.

This rearrangement joins TRBV5-1 to TRBJ2-7; TRBD2 matches at 16 bases. V lost 0 bases and J lost 10; bases outside the gene matches: 4. CDR3 length: 15 amino acids. CDR1 is SGHRS and CDR2 is YFSETQ in the germline V gene. CDR3 in DNA: TGCGCCAGCAGCTTGGCCGGGACTAGCGGGGGGGCCCAGTACTTC. It encodes CASSLAGTSGGAQYF.

J is TRBJ2-5 and V is TRBV5-8; 9 nucleotides align to TRBD1. The DNA end lines up better with TRBJ2-7; the J call may be wrong. Germline-derived CDR1 and CDR2 are SGHTS and YDEGEE. The CDR3 has 13 amino acids. CDR3 DNA: TGTGCCAGCACCCAGGACAGGGGCTACGAGCAGTACTTC. It specifies CASTQDRGYEQYF.

This chain uses TRBV7-9 with TRBJ2-1; 10 bases fit TRBD2. The CDR3 totals 15 residues. Germline V gives CDR1 SEHNR, CDR2 FQNEAQ (reference sequence). J was trimmed by 10 bases and V by 4 bases; bases with no gene match: 10. The CDR3 DNA sequence: TGTGCCAGCAGCTACGAGCGGGGGGGATCAGGGGAGCAGTTCTTC. The encoded protein is CASSYERGGSGEQFF. Looking up the rest from reference TRBV7-9 and TRBJ2-1 gives the full variable domain: DTGVSQNPRHKITKRGQNVTFRCDPISEHNRLYWYRQTLGQGPEFLTYFQNEAQLEKSRLLSDRFSAERPKGSFSTLEIQRTEQGDSAMYLCASSYERGGSGEQFFGPGTRLTVL.

The chain uses TRBV11-2 and TRBJ2-6; the D gene is possibly TRBD2 (5 bases). The germline V gene has CDR1 SGHAT and CDR2 FQNNGV. The ends were cut back, 1 base at V and 0 bases at J, with 7 bases in the middle. The length of the CDR3 is 16 residues. DNA of the CDR3: TGTGCCAGCAGCTTAGTTCGGGGCTCTGGGGCCAACGTCCTGACTTTC. This encodes CASSLVRGSGANVLTF.

The V gene is TRBV29-1, the J gene TRBJ1-2; TRBD1 might be the D (6 bases). Germline V gene lookup returns CDR1 SQVTM and CDR2 ANQGSEA. The CDR3 totals 11 residues. V was cut by 7 bases and J by 8 bases, with 14 bases left in between. The chain's CDR3 is CSGDTPKGYTF. CDR3 bases: TGCAGCGGGGACACTCCGAAGGGCTACACCTTC.

The gene calls are TRBV27 and TRBJ2-5; 11 nucleotides line up with TRBD2. The CDR3 has 15 residues. V shed 6 bases, J shed 3 bases, and the junction held 6 bases outside the gene matches. CDR1 and CDR2 (germline): MNHEY, SMNVEV (reference sequence). CDR3 loop: CASSRLAGTKETQYF. CDR3 nucleotides: TGTGCCAGCAGCCGACTAGCGGGGACCAAAGAGACCCAGTACTTC.

Here the CDR3 DNA reads TGTGCCAGCAGTGAGGGGGCTCTGAACACTGAAGCTTTCTTT. This gives the protein CASSEGALNTEAFF. The chain links TRBV2 to TRBJ1-1, with D possibly being TRBD1 (6 bases). The CDR3 length is 14 residues. Germline CDR1 SNHLY, CDR2 FYNNEI. Deletions cut 3 bases from V and 0 bases from J, with 8 bases between.

The chain couples TRBV28 to TRBJ1-1; the D gene is possibly TRBD1 (6 bases). Germline CDR1 is MDHEN and CDR2 is SYDVKM. V lost 7 bases, J lost 5 bases, and 17 bases lay in between. The CDR3 covers 14 residues. The CDR3 is CASTLLPQGTEAFF. The CDR3 DNA is TGTGCCAGCACCCTTTTGCCACAGGGAACTGAAGCTTTCTTT.

The chain has TRBV6-1 and TRBJ2-7; 7 nucleotides align to TRBD1. V trimming: 5 bases; J trimming: 8 bases; junction bases outside the gene matches: 12. The CDR3 covers 14 residues. Germline CDR1 and CDR2: MNHNS and SASEGT. CDR3 residues: CASSLTGTDVKQYF. The CDR3 DNA reads as TGTGCCAGCAGTTTAACCGGGACAGATGTAAAGCAGTACTTC.

The chain recombines TRBV18 with TRBJ2-5, with D uncertain. V was pared by 1 base and J by 3 bases, with 15 bases between. Per the germline V gene, CDR1 is KGHSH and CDR2 is LQKENI. CDR3 length: 16 amino acids. For the CDR3, the DNA is TGTGCCAGCTCACCACGATTAGTAATGAATGAAGAGACCCAGTACTTC. This sequence encodes CASSPRLVMNEETQYF.

This sequence joins TRBV2 and TRBJ1-5; 11 nucleotides match TRBD1. Unmatched junction bases numbered 7, after V lost 6 bases and J lost 6 bases. CDR3 size: 15 residues. Germline loops: CDR1 SNHLY, CDR2 FYNNEI. The CDR3, as DNA: TGTGCCAGCAGCGGGGACAGGGGGGGAAGTCAGCCCCAGCATTTT. The encoded protein is CASSGDRGGSQPQHF.

V is TRBV29-1 and J is TRBJ1-2, with D possibly matching TRBD1 (6 bases). V dropped 4 bases and J dropped 8 bases, with 20 bases sitting between them. CDR1 and CDR2 (germline): SQVTM, ANQGSEA. The CDR3 has 14 residues. CDR3 in amino acids: CSVADSLSRRGYTF. The CDR3 region has the DNA TGCAGCGTTGCGGACAGCCTGTCCAGAAGGGGCTACACCTTC. Variable domain in full (rest from reference TRBV29-1 and TRBJ1-2): SAVISQKPSRDICQRGTSLTIQCQVDSQVTMMFWYRQQPGQSLTLIATANQGSEATYESGFVIDKFPISRPNLTFSTLTVSNMSPEDSSIYLCSVADSLSRRGYTFGSGTRLTVV.

The chain recombines TRBV5-1 with TRBJ2-7; 9 nucleotides match TRBD1. The V gene's germline CDR1 is SGHRS and CDR2 YFSETQ. The CDR3 has 14 amino acids. J gave up 3 bases and V 5 bases, and 6 bases lay outside the gene matches. The CDR3 nucleotides are TGCGCCAGCAGACCGCGGACAGGGGACTACGAGCAGTACTTC. Protein sequence: CASRPRTGDYEQYF.

The chain carries TRBV7-2 and TRBJ1-5, with TRBD1 identical over 9 bases. V lost 1 base to trimming and J lost 4 bases; unmatched junction nucleotides: 2. The CDR3 is made up of 15 amino acids. The V gene's germline CDR1 is SGHTA and CDR2 FQGNSA. The CDR3 DNA reads as TGTGCCAGCAGCTTAGGGGGGACAGGGAATCAGCCCCAGCATTTT. It encodes CASSLGGTGNQPQHF.

J is TRBJ1-6 and V is TRBV5-1; possibly TRBD1 for D (6 bases). Per the germline V gene, CDR1 is SGHRS and CDR2 is YFSETQ. The V and J ends lost 0 bases and 10 bases respectively, with 14 bases between them. The CDR3 sequence is 15 residues long. CDR3 bases: TGCGCCAGCAGCTTGGCTGGGGGCGCAGAGTCACCCCTCCACTTT. Amino acids: CASSLAGGAESPLHF.

The chain carries TRBV9 and TRBJ1-5; D gene uncertain. The CDR3 contains 13 residues. CDR1 SGDLS and CDR2 YYNGEE come from the germline V gene. V lost 0 bases, J lost 5 bases, and 6 bases lay in between. The CDR3 DNA reads as TGTGCCAGCAGCGTAGATCGCGATCAGCCCCAGCATTTT. Translating it yields CASSVDRDQPQHF.

V and J are TRBV7-8 and TRBJ2-3; 8 nucleotides align to TRBD2. The CDR3 extends over 16 amino acids. V lost 5 bases to trimming and J lost 3 bases; unmatched junction nucleotides: 10. Germline loops: CDR1 SGHVS, CDR2 FQNEAQ. The DNA for the CDR3 is TGTGCCAGCAGCACCGGGACTAGGAGCTTTACAGATACGCAGTATTTT. This encodes CASSTGTRSFTDTQYF.

In DNA form, the CDR3 reads TGCGCCAGCAGCAGGACTAGCGGGGACGGGGAGACCCAGTACTTC. Translated: CASSRTSGDGETQYF. J is TRBJ2-5 and V is TRBV5-1, with 12 bases fitting TRBD2. Trimming removed 4 bases from V and 5 bases from J; junction bases left unmatched: 6. The CDR3 has 15 amino acids. The germline V gene has CDR1 SGHRS and CDR2 YFSETQ.

This rearrangement joins TRBV7-9 to TRBJ2-5, with TRBD2 matching 9 bases. Germline V lookup: CDR1 SEHNR, CDR2 FQNEAQ (reference sequence). The CDR3 runs 16 residues. V dropped 4 bases and J dropped 6; count of bases not matched to a gene: 12. CDR3 in DNA: TGTGCCAGCAGCTCGCCAGGGCTAGCGGGGCTGCAGACCCAGTACTTC. Translation gives CASSSPGLAGLQTQYF.

This chain connects TRBV7-9 to TRBJ1-1; a weak D match, TRBD1 (5 bases). This CDR3 comprises 12 residues. CDR1 is SEHNR, CDR2 FQNEAQ, per germline (reference sequence). V lost 2 bases to trimming and J lost 8 bases, with 9 bases between them. The CDR3 protein is CASSLMQGEAFF. The CDR3 coding sequence is TGTGCCAGCAGCTTAATGCAGGGCGAAGCTTTCTTT. Variable domain in full (rest from reference TRBV7-9 and TRBJ1-1): DTGVSQNPRHKITKRGQNVTFRCDPISEHNRLYWYRQTLGQGPEFLTYFQNEAQLEKSRLLSDRFSAERPKGSFSTLEIQRTEQGDSAMYLCASSLMQGEAFFGQGTRLTVV.